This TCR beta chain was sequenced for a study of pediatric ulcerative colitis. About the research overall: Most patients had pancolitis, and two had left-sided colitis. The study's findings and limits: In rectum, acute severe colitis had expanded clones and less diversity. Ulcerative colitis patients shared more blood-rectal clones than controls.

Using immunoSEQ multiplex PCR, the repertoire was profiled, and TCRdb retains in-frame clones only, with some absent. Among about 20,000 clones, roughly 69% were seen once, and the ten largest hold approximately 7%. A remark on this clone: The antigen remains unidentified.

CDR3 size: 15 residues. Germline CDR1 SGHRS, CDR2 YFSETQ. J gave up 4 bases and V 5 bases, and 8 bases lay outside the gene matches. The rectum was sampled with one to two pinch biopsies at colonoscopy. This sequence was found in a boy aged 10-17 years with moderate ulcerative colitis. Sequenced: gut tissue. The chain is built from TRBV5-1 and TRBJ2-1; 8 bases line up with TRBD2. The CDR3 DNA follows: TGCGCCAGCAGTCGCCGAGCGGGAGATTACAATGAGCAGTTCTTC. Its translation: CASSRRAGDYNEQFF.